Following are 10 T cell receptor beta chains from one sample sequenced in a study of post-analysis software for immune sequencing data. Sequencing libraries made from TCR beta cDNA carried unique molecular identifiers. MiXCR, run by TCRdb on the PCR reads, gives a single entry per CDR3 protein. The sample consists of about 620,000 distinct CDR3 sequences, roughly two fifths of them appearing once. Findings and caveats of the study: Five or six TRBV segments were significantly more frequent in patients than in controls. TRBV5-6, TRBV5-1 and TRBV20-1 were among these segments.

These receptors lack a known antigen. The sample consisted of blood. The receptors derive from a girl aged 10 to 17 with multiple sclerosis.

This sequence joins TRBV3-1 and TRBJ2-1; D is perhaps TRBD2 (5 bases). The CDR3 covers 13 residues. Trimming pared 4 bases from V and 5 bases from J, leaving 9 bases between. CDR1 is LGHDT, CDR2 YNNKEL, per germline (reference sequence). CDR3 coding DNA: TGTGCCAGCAGCCCCCGAGGGCACAATGAGCAGTTCTTC. This gives the protein CASSPRGHNEQFF.

This chain joins TRBV6-2 or TRBV6-3 and TRBJ2-7; TRBD1 matches at 7 bases. The CDR3 is 14 residues long. Germline CDR1 reads MNHEY; CDR2 reads SVGEGT. With V trimmed by 6 bases and J by 1 base, 6 bases remained unmatched. In DNA, the CDR3 is TGTGCCAGCAGGCGCCGGGACAGATCCTACGAGCAGTACTTC. Amino acids: CASRRRDRSYEQYF.

The rearrangement joins TRBV12-3 or TRBV12-4 to TRBJ1-5, with 8 bases matching TRBD1. Trimming removed 2 bases from V and 5 bases from J; junction bases left unmatched: 5. The CDR3 runs 15 residues. The CDR3 bases are TGTGCCAGCAGTTTAAGGCAGGGGGCCTATCAGCCCCAGCATTTT. Protein product: CASSLRQGAYQPQHF.

This clonotype was detected only a few times. CDR3 nucleotides: TGTGCCAGCAGTTTATGGGTCTTCGCTGGCTACACCTTC. Encoded protein: CASSLWVFAGYTF. This rearrangement joins TRBV12-3 or TRBV12-4 to TRBJ1-2; the D is unclear. The CDR3 is made up of 13 amino acids. The V gene lost 2 bases and the J gene lost 7 bases, with 11 bases spanning the gap.

The CDR3: CASSPKRGPFNEQFF. CDR3 coding DNA: TGTGCCAGCAGCCCTAAGCGGGGTCCATTCAATGAGCAGTTCTTC. The chain is built from TRBV12-3 or TRBV12-4 and TRBJ2-1, with 7 bases fitting TRBD2. The V gene end was trimmed by 6 bases and the J gene end by 6 bases; junction bases not matched to a gene: 11. CDR3 size: 15 residues.

This clonotype has just a few counts. This rearrangement joins TRBV6-4 to TRBJ2-1; tentatively, D is TRBD1 (6 bases). The V gene lost 1 base and the J gene lost 4 bases, with 8 bases spanning the gap. CDR1 and CDR2 from the germline V gene are MRHNA and SNTAGT. This CDR3 is built from 14 residues. CDR3 nucleotides: TGTGCCAGCAGTGACTGGGGGCAATACAATGAGCAGTTCTTC. Translation gives CASSDWGQYNEQFF.

V gene TRBV7-9 combines with J gene TRBJ1-2, with TRBD1 matching over 7 bases. CDR1 and CDR2 (germline): SEHNR, FQNEAQ (reference sequence). CDR3 size: 16 residues. J was trimmed by 5 bases and V by 4 bases; bases with no gene match: 13. CDR3 protein: CASSSTQGSKGYGYTF. CDR3 coding DNA: TGTGCCAGCAGCTCGACACAGGGGTCGAAAGGTTATGGCTACACCTTC. Together with reference TRBV7-9 and TRBJ1-2, the CDR3 gives the full variable domain: DTGVSQNPRHKITKRGQNVTFRCDPISEHNRLYWYRQTLGQGPEFLTYFQNEAQLEKSRLLSDRFSAERPKGSFSTLEIQRTEQGDSAMYLCASSSTQGSKGYGYTFGSGTRLTVV.

The V and J genes are TRBV20-1 and TRBJ2-3, with TRBD2 matching 7 bases. Germline assignment: CDR1 DFQATT and CDR2 SNEGSKA (reference sequence). V shed 0 bases, J shed 2 bases, and the junction held 2 bases outside the gene matches. The CDR3 runs to 14 residues. CDR3 sequence reads: CSAREAGSTDTQYF. CDR3 nucleotides: TGCAGTGCTAGAGAAGCGGGGTCCACAGATACGCAGTATTTT.

The J gene is TRBJ1-1, the V gene TRBV29-1, with 8 bases fitting TRBD1. From germline, CDR1 is SQVTM and CDR2 ANQGSEA. This CDR3 comprises 14 residues. Unmatched junction bases numbered 6, after V lost 6 bases and J lost 0 bases. CDR3 amino acids: CSVGQGGMNTEAFF. The CDR3 region has the DNA TGCAGCGTAGGACAGGGAGGAATGAACACTGAAGCTTTCTTT.

Of note for this clonotype: A junction end diverges from the germline sequence, so it may reflect a read error. The V and J genes are TRBV7-2 and TRBJ2-5; tentatively, D is TRBD1 (6 bases). In germline, CDR1 is SGHTA, CDR2 FQGNSA. The CDR3 loop spans 13 amino acids. The CDR3 DNA sequence: TGTGCCAACAGCTTAGGACAGCAAGAGACCCAGTACTTC. Protein sequence: CANSLGQQETQYF.